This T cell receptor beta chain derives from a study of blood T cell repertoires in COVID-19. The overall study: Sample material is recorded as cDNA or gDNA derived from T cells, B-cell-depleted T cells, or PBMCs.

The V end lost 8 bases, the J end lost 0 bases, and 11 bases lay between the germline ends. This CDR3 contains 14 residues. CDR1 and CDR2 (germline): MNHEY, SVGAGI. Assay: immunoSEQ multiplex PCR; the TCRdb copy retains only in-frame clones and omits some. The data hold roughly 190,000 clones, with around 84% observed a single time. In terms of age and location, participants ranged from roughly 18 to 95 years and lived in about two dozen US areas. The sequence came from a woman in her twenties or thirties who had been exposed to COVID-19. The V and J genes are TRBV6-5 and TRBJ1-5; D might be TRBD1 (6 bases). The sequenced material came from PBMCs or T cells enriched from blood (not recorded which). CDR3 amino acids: CASGTQYSNQPQHF. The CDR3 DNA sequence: TGTGCCAGCGGGACACAATATAGCAATCAGCCCCAGCATTTT.